This TCR beta chain came from a study of T cell repertoires in ileal Crohn's disease. Study outcomes and limitations: Sorted CD8 T cells held more high-frequency clones than CD4. Endoscopic recurrence occurred in every patient whose clonality exceeded 26.8%. Active smokers at surgery had more clonal expansions than non-smokers.

Notes on this clone: What it binds is not known.

Included were adult ileal or ileocolonic Crohn's patients indicated for ileocolonic resection. The assay was immunoSEQ multiplex PCR, and TCRdb's table has in-frame clones only and misses some. This table holds 12,000 to 15,000 clones, 75% to 85% found once. Trimming shortened V by 9 bases and J by 0 bases, and 8 bases separated the two germline ends. CDR3 length: 12 residues. Germline CDR1 SNHLY, CDR2 FYNNEI. The clonotype comes from an adult with Crohn's disease. The chain combines TRBV2 with TRBJ1-2; D not certain. The sequencing sample was made of ileal tissue. CDR3 region: CASRLSNYGYTF. The CDR3 DNA follows: TGTGCCAGTAGATTGTCTAACTATGGCTACACCTTC.